Listed below are T cell receptor beta chains from one sample, sequenced in a study of blood T cell repertoires in COVID-19. Repertoires were generated with immunoSEQ multiplex PCR, while TCRdb's copy carries only in-frame clones and drops some. The sample includes approximately 250,000 clones, 88% of them seen just once. Sequenced material: PBMCs or T cells enriched from blood (not recorded which). Source of these receptors: a woman in her 40s with acute COVID-19. The CDR3 runs from the conserved cysteine through the conserved F or W. D genes are given only for firm matches. A clone size is listed for some rows: how often the clone was seen (once, few, many), or a class if it is expanded.

>13|NA|TRBJ2-4|TRBV27|NA
TGTGCCAGCAGTTTATTGAACAGCCCGGTGGCGTACTTC
CASSLLNSPVAYF
>13|NA|TRBJ1-5|TRBV12-3/TRBV12-4|NA
TGTGCCAGCAGTTTAGTGGTGAGTGTGAAACAGCATTTT
CASSLVVSVKQHF
>15|NA|TRBJ1-3|TRBV27|NA
TGTGCCAGCAGTTTGGGGCAAAGCTCTGGAAACACCATATATTTT
CASSLGQSSGNTIYF
>15|NA|TRBJ2-7|TRBV5-6|TRBD1
TGTGCCAGCAGCTTGGAGGCAGGGGGCGGCGACGAGCAGTACTTC
CASSLEAGGGDEQYF
>14|NA|TRBJ2-2|TRBV19|NA
TGTGCCAGTAGTCCTAACTTCGGGGGCGGGGAGCTGTTTTTT
CASSPNFGGGELFF
>14|once|TRBJ2-1|TRBV7-2|NA
TGTGCCAGCAGCTTAACGGTTTTCTACAATGAGCAGTTCTTC
CASSLTVFYNEQFF
>16|few|TRBJ2-1|TRBV3-1/TRBV3-2|TRBD2
TGTGCCAGCAGCCAAGCACTAGCGGGAGTCGGCAATGAGCAGTTCTTC
CASSQALAGVGNEQFF
>17|NA|TRBJ2-5|TRBV4-2|TRBD2
TGTGCCAGCAGCCAAGGTAGACTAGCGGGGTACCAAGAGACCCAGTACTTC
CASSQGRLAGYQETQYF
>14|NA|TRBJ1-6|TRBV7-2|NA
TGTGCCAGCAGCTTAAGGGGGTTTGATTCACCCCTCCACTTT
CASSLRGFDSPLHF
>10|NA|TRBJ1-1|TRBV20-1|TRBD1
TGCAGTGCCCAGGGGGCGGGGGCTTTCTTT
CSAQGAGAFF
>17|NA|TRBJ1-3|TRBV11-3|NA
TGTGCCAGCAGCTTCCAGGGCGGCGCCCCCAATGGAAACACCATATATTTT
CASSFQGGAPNGNTIYF
>16|NA|TRBJ1-5|TRBV7-2|TRBD1
TGTGCCAGCAGCTTAGAACCCCGACAGGGTAATCAGCCCCAGCATTTT
CASSLEPRQGNQPQHF
>16|once|TRBJ2-2|TRBV2|TRBD2
TGTGCCAGCAGCCCTCCAGCGGGGGGGCAAACCGGGGAGCTGTTTTTT
CASSPPAGGQTGELFF
>13|NA|TRBJ2-5|TRBV18|NA
TGTGCCAGCTCACCAGTCAACCAAGAGACCCAGTACTTC
CASSPVNQETQYF
>16|once|TRBJ1-6|TRBV7-2|TRBD1
TGTGCCAGCAGCCCGAGGACAGGGGTTAGGGATTCACCCCTCCACTTT
CASSPRTGVRDSPLHF
>15|once|TRBJ1-5|TRBV6-6|NA
TGTGCCAGCAGTTACTCGGCAGGGTTGGGTCAGCCCCAGCATTTT
CASSYSAGLGQPQHF
>14|NA|TRBJ1-4|TRBV6-9|TRBD1
TGTGCCAGCTTAAAGGAGGCAGGGGGGGAAAAACTGTTTTTT
CASLKEAGGEKLFF
>13|NA|TRBJ2-5|TRBV19|TRBD2
TGTGCCAGTAGTATAGCGGATCGGGGGGCCCAGTACTTC
CASSIADRGAQYF
>16|NA|TRBJ1-6|TRBV6-1|NA
TGTGCCAGCAGTGAAATTCGGAACAGGGTTAGCTCACCCCTCCACTTT
CASSEIRNRVSSPLHF
>16|NA|TRBJ2-7|TRBV5-1|TRBD2
TGCGCCAGCAGCTTGGCAGCGACTAGCGTCCTGGGCGAGCAGTACTTC
CASSLAATSVLGEQYF
>14|NA|TRBJ1-3|TRBV7-2|NA
TGTGCCAGCAGCCCCCCCCTCCCTGGAAACACCATATATTTT
CASSPPLPGNTIYF
>16|NA|TRBJ2-2|TRBV18|NA
TGTGCCAGCTCACCCTCGTGGGGCGCAGGGATCGGGGAGCTGTTTTTT
CASSPSWGAGIGELFF
>14|once|TRBJ2-1|TRBV27|NA
TGTGCCAGCAGTAGCGGGCTGAATTTCAATGAGCAGTTCTTC
CASSSGLNFNEQFF
>14|NA|TRBJ2-2|TRBV4-3|NA
TGCGCCAGCAGCCAAGTAACAGGGATCGGGGAGCTGTTTTTT
CASSQVTGIGELFF
>16|NA|TRBJ1-2|TRBV11-2|NA
TGTGCCAGCAGCTTCGGTAACAGGGCTTATACCTATGGCTACACCTTC
CASSFGNRAYTYGYTF
>18|NA|TRBJ1-4|TRBV21-1|NA
TGTGCCAGCAGCAAAGATCGGCCGGGGACGGGGGTAAGTGAAAAACTGTTTTTT
CASSKDRPGTGVSEKLFF
>15|NA|TRBJ1-2|TRBV7-2|NA
TGTGCCAGCAGCTTAACGGGGGACTCTAACTATGGCTACACCTTC
CASSLTGDSNYGYTF
>15|NA|TRBJ1-2|TRBV13|NA
TGTGCCAGCAGCTCTGGGGAGGGGGGCAACTATGGCTACACCTTC
CASSSGEGGNYGYTF
>16|NA|TRBJ2-6|TRBV4-3|NA
TGCGCCAGCAGCCACTCCGGGGGCTCTGGGGCCAACGTCCTGACTTTC
CASSHSGGSGANVLTF
>13|few|TRBJ1-4|TRBV18|TRBD1
TGTGCCAGCTCACCGGGACAGAATGAAAAACTGTTTTTT
CASSPGQNEKLFF
>16|NA|TRBJ2-3|TRBV4-2|TRBD2
TGTGCAAGCTGGGAGGAGCGGGGACCGCGTGCAGATACGCAGTATTTT
CASWEERGPRADTQYF
>16|NA|TRBJ2-1|TRBV29-1|NA
TGCAGCGTCGCCGTGGGCAAGGCGGGCTCCTACAATGAGCAGTTCTTC
CSVAVGKAGSYNEQFF
>13|once|TRBJ1-5|TRBV7-2|TRBD1
TGTGCCAGCAGCTTTGACAGGGTACAGCCCCAGCATTTT
CASSFDRVQPQHF
>13|NA|TRBJ1-6|TRBV10-3|NA
TGTGCCATCAAGGGGGAAATGGATTCACCCCTCCACTTT
CAIKGEMDSPLHF
>15|NA|TRBJ1-1|TRBV5-4|TRBD1
TGTGCCAGCAGCGACGGAACAGGGGTTTGGACTGAAGCTTTCTTT
CASSDGTGVWTEAFF
>15|NA|TRBJ1-2|TRBV5-4|NA
TGTGCCAGCAGCTTGACCGGCAGGAGGAACTATGGCTACACCTTC
CASSLTGRRNYGYTF
>15|NA|TRBJ1-6|TRBV2|NA
TGTGCCAGCAGAGGAAGACAGGCGGGTAATTCACCCCTCCACTTT
CASRGRQAGNSPLHF
>15|NA|TRBJ1-4|TRBV2|NA
TGTGCCAGCAGTGAAAGTAGGACACGGAATGAAAAACTGTTTTTT
CASSESRTRNEKLFF
>14|NA|TRBJ1-5|TRBV19|NA
TGTGCCAGTAGGACACCAACCTCACATCAGCCCCAGCATTTT
CASRTPTSHQPQHF
>15|NA|TRBJ1-1|TRBV6-5|TRBD1
TGTGCCAGCAGTTCAGGCAGGGGGATGAACACTGAAGCTTTCTTT
CASSSGRGMNTEAFF
>13|once|TRBJ1-3|TRBV19|NA
TGTGCCAGTAGTATTATCCCTGGAAACACCATATATTTT
CASSIIPGNTIYF
>16|NA|TRBJ2-3|TRBV19|TRBD2
TGTGCCAGTAGTATATCCGGGACTACTAGCACAGATACGCAGTATTTT
CASSISGTTSTDTQYF
>16|NA|TRBJ1-5|TRBV7-2|NA
TGTGCCAGCAGCCGGCGGGGGTTGGATAGCAATCAGCCCCAGCATTTT
CASSRRGLDSNQPQHF
>15|once|TRBJ2-3|TRBV11-2|TRBD2
TGTGCCAGCACCCGACTAGCGGGAGGTAGAGATACGCAGTATTTT
CASTRLAGGRDTQYF
>16|NA|TRBJ2-5|TRBV2|TRBD2
TGTGCCAGCACCAGCGACGGGCTAGCGGGATTAGAGACCCAGTACTTC
CASTSDGLAGLETQYF
>16|NA|TRBJ2-3|TRBV10-1|NA
TGCGCCAGCAGTGAGTCGAGGGGGGGCGGGACAGATACGCAGTATTTT
CASSESRGGGTDTQYF
>17|NA|TRBJ2-1|TRBV7-8|NA
TGTGCCAGCAGCTCAGACCCTAGCCGAGTGGGTTACAATGAGCAGTTCTTC
CASSSDPSRVGYNEQFF
>14|NA|TRBJ2-1|TRBV19|TRBD1
TGTGCCAGCAAGACGGGACAGACCTACAATGAGCAGTTCTTC
CASKTGQTYNEQFF
>13|few|TRBJ1-4|TRBV29-1|TRBD1
TGCAGCGCTCAGCGACAGGGAGGCGAAAAACTGTTTTTT
CSAQRQGGEKLFF
>15|NA|TRBJ1-4|TRBV30|NA
TGTGCCTGGAGTGTAATGACAGGAACTAATGAAAAACTGTTTTTT
CAWSVMTGTNEKLFF
>14|NA|TRBJ1-5|TRBV29-1|NA
TGCAGCGTTAAGGACTCCTCTGACAATCAGCCCCAGCATTTT
CSVKDSSDNQPQHF
>15|NA|TRBJ2-2|TRBV9|TRBD2
TGTGCCAGCAGCGTCGGGGGGGCCGGCACCGGGGAGCTGTTTTTT
CASSVGGAGTGELFF
>12|NA|TRBJ2-1|TRBV27|NA
TGTGCCAGCAGTTTAAGCGGAAGGGAGCAGTTCTTC
CASSLSGREQFF